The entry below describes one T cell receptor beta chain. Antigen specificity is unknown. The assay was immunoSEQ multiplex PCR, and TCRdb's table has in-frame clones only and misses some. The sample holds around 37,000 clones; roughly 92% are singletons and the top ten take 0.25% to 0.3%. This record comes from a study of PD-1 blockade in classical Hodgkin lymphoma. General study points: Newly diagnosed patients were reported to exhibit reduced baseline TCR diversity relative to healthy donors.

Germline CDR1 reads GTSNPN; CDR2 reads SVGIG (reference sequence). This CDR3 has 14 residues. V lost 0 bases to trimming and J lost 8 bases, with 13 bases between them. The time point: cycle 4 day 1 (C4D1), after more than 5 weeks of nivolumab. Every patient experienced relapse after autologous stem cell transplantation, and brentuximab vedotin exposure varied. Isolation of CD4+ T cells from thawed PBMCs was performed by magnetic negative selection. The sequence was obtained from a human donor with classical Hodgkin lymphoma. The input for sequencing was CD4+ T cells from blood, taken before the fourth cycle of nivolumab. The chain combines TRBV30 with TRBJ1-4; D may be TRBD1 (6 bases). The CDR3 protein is CAWSVQGGREKLFF. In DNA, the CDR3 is TGTGCCTGGAGTGTACAGGGAGGGAGGGAAAAACTGTTTTTT.